This T cell receptor beta chain was sequenced in a study of molecular identifiers for immune sequencing clone quantification. Germline V gene data show CDR1 as MNHNS and CDR2 as SASEGT. The V segment lost 3 bases and the J segment 0 bases; nucleotides outside the gene matches: 11. This CDR3 contains 19 residues. About this clonotype: What it recognizes is unknown.

Study-wide results and limits: Over 99% of CMV-specific effector molecules, but under 1% of naive ones, were in clones above 20 copies.

Sorted cells numbering roughly 19,000 to 1,000,000, with 10%, 30% or 50% RNA, yielded the naive CD8 libraries. Sorting recovered naive CD8 T cells on a CD8+CD4-CCR7+CD45RA+ profile. Generation of bulk TCR libraries relied on previously described methods and listed TCR primers. TCRdb recomputed calls from the PCR reads with MiXCR, one row per CDR3 protein. The data show around 480,000 distinct CDR3 sequences, around 23% seen once. This clonotype was obtained from a human donor in good health. Some libraries in this study had Jurkat cell RNA spiked in. The sample consisted of naive CD8+ T cells from blood, with Jurkat cell RNA spiked in. Subset of the sample: FACS-sorted CD8+CD4-CCR7+CD45RA+ naive T cells. V is TRBV6-1 and J is TRBJ2-1, with 10 bases identical to TRBD2. The chain's CDR3 is CASSEPVTSGFLSYNEQFF. CDR3 nucleotide sequence: TGTGCCAGCAGTGAGCCCGTGACTAGCGGGTTTCTCTCCTACAATGAGCAGTTCTTC.